This T cell receptor beta chain was recovered during a study of vaccination effects on CD4 cells after COVID-19. Remarks on this clone: What it recognizes is unknown.

The repertoire was sequenced with immunoSEQ multiplex PCR; TCRdb's copy has only in-frame clones and lacks some. This sample has about 22,000 clones, with around 70% found just once. Antigen-specific CD4+ T cells were first expanded with viral peptide pools by the ViraFEST assay and only then sequenced. Scientists isolated CD4+ T cells after a roughly ten-day culture period ended. The source of this sequence is a human donor who received a COVID-19 vaccine. Sequencing used CD4+ T cells from PBMCs cultured with HCoV-229E spike peptides, obtained before COVID-19 vaccination.

The CDR3 coding sequence is TGTGCCAGCTCACCTACAGGGGTGGGTGAGCAGTACTTC. Protein product: CASSPTGVGEQYF. The chain employs TRBV18 and TRBJ2-7; 7 nucleotides agree with TRBD1. V shed 3 bases and J 7 bases; nucleotides not matched to a gene: 6. This CDR3 region has 13 residues. CDR1 and CDR2 from the germline V gene are KGHSH and LQKENI.